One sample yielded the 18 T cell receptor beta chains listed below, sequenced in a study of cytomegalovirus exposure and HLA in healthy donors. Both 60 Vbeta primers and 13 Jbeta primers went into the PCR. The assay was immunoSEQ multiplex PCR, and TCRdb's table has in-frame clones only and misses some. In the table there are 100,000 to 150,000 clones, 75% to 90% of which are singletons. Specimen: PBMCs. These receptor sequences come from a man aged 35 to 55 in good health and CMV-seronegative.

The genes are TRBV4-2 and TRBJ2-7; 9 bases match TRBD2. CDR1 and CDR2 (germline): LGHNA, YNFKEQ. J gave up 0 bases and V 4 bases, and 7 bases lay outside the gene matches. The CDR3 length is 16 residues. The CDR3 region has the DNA TGTGCCAGCAGCCCGAGGGGGACTAGCACCTCCTACGAGCAGTACTTC. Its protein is CASSPRGTSTSYEQYF.

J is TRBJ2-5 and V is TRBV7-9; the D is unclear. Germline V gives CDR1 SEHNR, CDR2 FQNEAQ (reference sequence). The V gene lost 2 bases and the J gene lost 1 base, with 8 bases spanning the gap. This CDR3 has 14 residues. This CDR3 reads CASSLYGLQETQYF. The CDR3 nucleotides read TGTGCCAGCAGCTTATATGGCCTCCAAGAGACCCAGTACTTC.

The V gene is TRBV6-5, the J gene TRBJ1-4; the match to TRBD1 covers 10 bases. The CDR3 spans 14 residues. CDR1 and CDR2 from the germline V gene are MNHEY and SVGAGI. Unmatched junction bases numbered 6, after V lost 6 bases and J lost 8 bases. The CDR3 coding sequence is TGTGCCAGCAGAGGACAGGGGGGGGGAGAAAAACTGTTTTTT. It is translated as CASRGQGGGEKLFF.

DNA of the CDR3: TGTGCCAGCACCACCGGACTAGCGGGAGGTAATGAGCAGTTCTTC. Protein product: CASTTGLAGGNEQFF. The chain combines TRBV6-1 with TRBJ2-1; 14 bases are a match to TRBD2. Losses at the gene ends were 7 bases for V and 7 bases for J; bases not matched to a gene: 6. The CDR3 length is 15 residues. Germline V gene lookup returns CDR1 MNHNS and CDR2 SASEGT.

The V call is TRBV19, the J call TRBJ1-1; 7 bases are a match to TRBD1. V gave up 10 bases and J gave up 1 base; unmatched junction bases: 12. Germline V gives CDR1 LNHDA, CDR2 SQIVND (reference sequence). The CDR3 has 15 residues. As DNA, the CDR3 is TGTGCCACAAACCCACAGGGGCACGGGAACACTGAAGCTTTCTTT. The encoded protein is CATNPQGHGNTEAFF. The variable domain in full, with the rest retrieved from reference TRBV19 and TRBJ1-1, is DGGITQSPKYLFRKEGQNVTLSCEQNLNHDAMYWYRQDPGQGLRLIYYSQIVNDFQKGDIAEGYSVSREKKESFPLTVTSAQKNPTAFYLCATNPQGHGNTEAFFGQGTRLTVV.

The chain's CDR3 is CASSLTGGFWETQYF. In DNA form, the CDR3 reads TGTGCCAGCAGCTTAACAGGGGGCTTCTGGGAGACCCAGTACTTC. The chain combines TRBV11-1 with TRBJ2-5; the match to TRBD1 covers 9 bases. V trimming: 2 bases; J trimming: 5 bases; junction bases outside the gene matches: 6. The CDR3 runs 15 residues. Germline CDR1 and CDR2: SGHAT and FQDESV (reference sequence). Full variable domain (outside the CDR3, taken from reference TRBV11-1 and TRBJ2-5): EAEVAQSPRYKITEKSQAVAFWCDPISGHATLYWYRQILGQGPELLVQFQDESVVDDSQLPKDRFSAERLKGVDSTLKIQPAELGDSAMYLCASSLTGGFWETQYFGPGTRLLVL.

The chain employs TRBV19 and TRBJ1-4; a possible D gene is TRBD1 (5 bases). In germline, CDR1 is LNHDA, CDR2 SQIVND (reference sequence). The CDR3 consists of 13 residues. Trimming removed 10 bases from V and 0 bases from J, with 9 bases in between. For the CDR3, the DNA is TGTGCCACCGGACACCCAACTAATGAAAAACTGTTTTTT. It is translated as CATGHPTNEKLFF.

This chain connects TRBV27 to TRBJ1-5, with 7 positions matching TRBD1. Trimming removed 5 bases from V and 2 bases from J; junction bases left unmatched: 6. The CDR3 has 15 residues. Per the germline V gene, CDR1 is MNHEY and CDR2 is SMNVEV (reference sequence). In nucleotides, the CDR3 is TGTGCCAGCAGTCTAACAGGGGTGGGCAATCAGCCCCAGCATTTT. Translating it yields CASSLTGVGNQPQHF.

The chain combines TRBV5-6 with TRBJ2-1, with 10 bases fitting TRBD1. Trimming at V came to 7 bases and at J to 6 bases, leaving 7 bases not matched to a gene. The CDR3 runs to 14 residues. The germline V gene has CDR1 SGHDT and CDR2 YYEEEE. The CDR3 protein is CASRRRTGGNEQFF. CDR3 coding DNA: TGTGCCAGCCGTAGGAGGACAGGGGGCAATGAGCAGTTCTTC.

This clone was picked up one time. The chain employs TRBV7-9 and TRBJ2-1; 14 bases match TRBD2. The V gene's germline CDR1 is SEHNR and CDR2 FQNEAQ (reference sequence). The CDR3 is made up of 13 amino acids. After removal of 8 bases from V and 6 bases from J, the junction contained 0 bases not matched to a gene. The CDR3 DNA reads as TGTGCCAGCGGACTAGCGGGGGGCAATGAGCAGTTCTTC. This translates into CASGLAGGNEQFF. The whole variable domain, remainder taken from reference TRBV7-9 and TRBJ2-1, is DTGVSQNPRHKITKRGQNVTFRCDPISEHNRLYWYRQTLGQGPEFLTYFQNEAQLEKSRLLSDRFSAERPKGSFSTLEIQRTEQGDSAMYLCASGLAGGNEQFFGPGTRLTVL.

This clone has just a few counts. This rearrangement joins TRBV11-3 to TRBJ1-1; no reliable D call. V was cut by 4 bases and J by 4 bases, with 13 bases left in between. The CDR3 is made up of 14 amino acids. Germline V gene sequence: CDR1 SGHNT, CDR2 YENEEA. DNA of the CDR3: TGTGCCAGCAGCTCGACGGGAGGGATCACTGAAGCTTTCTTT. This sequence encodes CASSSTGGITEAFF.

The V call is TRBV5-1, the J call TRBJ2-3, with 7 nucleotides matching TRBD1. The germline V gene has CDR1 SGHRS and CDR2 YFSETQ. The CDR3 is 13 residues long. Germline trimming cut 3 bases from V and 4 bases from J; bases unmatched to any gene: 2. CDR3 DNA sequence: TGCGCCAGCAGCTCGGGGACAGCAGATACGCAGTATTTT. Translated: CASSSGTADTQYF.

The CDR3 spells CASMGTGGTGELFF. Written as DNA, the CDR3 is TGTGCCAGCATGGGGACAGGGGGAACCGGGGAGCTGTTTTTT. V gene TRBV6-5 combines with J gene TRBJ2-2; TRBD1 matches at 11 bases. J was trimmed by 5 bases and V by 7 bases; bases with no gene match: 3. Germline V gene data show CDR1 as MNHEY and CDR2 as SVGAGI. This CDR3 is 14 amino acids long.

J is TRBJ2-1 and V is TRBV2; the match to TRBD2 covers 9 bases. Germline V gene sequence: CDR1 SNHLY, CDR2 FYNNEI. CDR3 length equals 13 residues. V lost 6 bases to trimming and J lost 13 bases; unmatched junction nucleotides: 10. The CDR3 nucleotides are TGTGCCAGCAGCCCTAGCGGGGTCGGTGGACAGTTCTTC. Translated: CASSPSGVGGQFF. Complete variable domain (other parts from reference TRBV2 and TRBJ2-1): EPEVTQTPSHQVTQMGQEVILRCVPISNHLYFYWYRQILGQKVEFLVSFYNNEISEKSEIFDDQFSVERPDGSNFTLKIRSTKLEDSAMYFCASSPSGVGGQFFGPGTRLTVL.

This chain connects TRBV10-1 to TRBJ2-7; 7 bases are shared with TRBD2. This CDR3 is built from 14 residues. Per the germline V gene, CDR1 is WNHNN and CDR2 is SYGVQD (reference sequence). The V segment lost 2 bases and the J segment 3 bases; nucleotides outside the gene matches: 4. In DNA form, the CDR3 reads TGCGCCAGCAGTGAGGGCGGGAGTTTCTACGAGCAGTACTTC. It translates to CASSEGGSFYEQYF.

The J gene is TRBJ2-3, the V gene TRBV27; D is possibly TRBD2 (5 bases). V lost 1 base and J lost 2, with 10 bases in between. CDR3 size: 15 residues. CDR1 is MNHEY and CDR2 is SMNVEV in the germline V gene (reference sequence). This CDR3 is CASSLYWEYTDTQYF. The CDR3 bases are TGTGCCAGCAGTTTATACTGGGAGTACACAGATACGCAGTATTTT.

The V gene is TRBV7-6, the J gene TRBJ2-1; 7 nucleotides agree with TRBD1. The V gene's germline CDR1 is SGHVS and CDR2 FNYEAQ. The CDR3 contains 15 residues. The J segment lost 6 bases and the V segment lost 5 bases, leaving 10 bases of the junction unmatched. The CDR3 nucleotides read TGTGCCAGCAGCATCCGGGACAGCCCATTCAATGAGCAGTTCTTC. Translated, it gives CASSIRDSPFNEQFF.

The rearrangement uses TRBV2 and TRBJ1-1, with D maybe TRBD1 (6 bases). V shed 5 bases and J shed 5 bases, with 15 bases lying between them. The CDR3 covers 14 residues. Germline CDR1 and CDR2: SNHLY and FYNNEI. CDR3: CASSSDSLGTEAFF. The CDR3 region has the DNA TGTGCCAGCAGTTCGGACAGCCTTGGTACTGAAGCTTTCTTT.